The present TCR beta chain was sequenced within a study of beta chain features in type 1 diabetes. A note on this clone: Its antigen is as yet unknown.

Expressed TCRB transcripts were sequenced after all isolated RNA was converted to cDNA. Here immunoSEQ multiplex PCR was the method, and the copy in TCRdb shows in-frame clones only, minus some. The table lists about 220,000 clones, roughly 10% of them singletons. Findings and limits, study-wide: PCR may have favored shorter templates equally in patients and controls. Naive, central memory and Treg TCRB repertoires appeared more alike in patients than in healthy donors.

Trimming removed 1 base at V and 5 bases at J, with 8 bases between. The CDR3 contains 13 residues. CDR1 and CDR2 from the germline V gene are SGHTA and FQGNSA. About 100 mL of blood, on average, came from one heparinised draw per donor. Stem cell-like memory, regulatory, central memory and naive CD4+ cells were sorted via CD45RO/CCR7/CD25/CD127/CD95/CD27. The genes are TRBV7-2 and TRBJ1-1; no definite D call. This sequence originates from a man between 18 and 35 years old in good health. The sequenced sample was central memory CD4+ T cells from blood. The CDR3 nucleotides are TGTGCCAGCAGCTTAGATACCGGTACTGAAGCTTTCTTT. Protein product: CASSLDTGTEAFF. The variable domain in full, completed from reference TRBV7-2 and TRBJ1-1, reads GAGVSQSPSNKVTEKGKDVELRCDPISGHTALYWYRQSLGQGLEFLIYFQGNSAPDKSGLPSDRFSAERTGGSVSTLTIQRTQQEDSAVYLCASSLDTGTEAFFGQGTRLTVV.